Sequencing of this T cell receptor (beta chain) was carried out in a study of T cells after yellow fever vaccination. Study overall: Low-cell-number fractions were prepared with SMART-Seq v4 Ultra Low Input.

This clonotype was detected ten times or more. Its specificity is unknown. As TCR cDNA was made by 5'RACE template switching, a universal primer site and UMIs were added. TCRdb ran MiXCR on the 5' RACE reads and lists one entry per CDR3 protein. The sample yields approximately 110,000 distinct CDR3 sequences, 6.5% to 8% seen once. Overall study findings and caveats: Reappearance after the booster was observed for most primary-vaccination clones (about 97% CD4, over 70% CD8).

The V end was cut by 6 bases, the J end by 0 bases, with 3 bases between. This CDR3 has 12 residues. The germline gives CDR1 SGHRS, CDR2 YFSETQ. Sequences were derived from CD4+ T cells sorted from PBMCs, sampled more than 8 days after the first yellow fever vaccination. This rearrangement joins TRBV5-1 to TRBJ2-2; D gene uncertain. This receptor was taken from a man aged 18 to 29 who received the YFV17D yellow fever vaccine. CDR3 amino acids: CASKANTGELFF. Here the CDR3 DNA reads TGCGCCAGCAAGGCGAACACCGGGGAGCTGTTTTTT.